A single sample gave rise to the 5 T cell receptor beta chains below, sequenced in a study of blood T cell repertoires in COVID-19. Measured with immunoSEQ multiplex PCR; TCRdb has only the in-frame clones, and not every one. The table lists around 340,000 clones, 75% to 90% of them singletons. Input material: peripheral blood. The receptors were gathered from a woman in her fifties or sixties with COVID-19, enrolled during active disease.

The chain recombines TRBV30 with TRBJ2-7; D gene unclear. This CDR3 spans 11 amino acids. CDR1 GTSNPN and CDR2 SVGIG come from the germline V gene (reference sequence). Trimming removed 1 base from V and 3 bases from J, with 4 bases in between. The CDR3 nucleotides are TGTGCCTGGAGTGGCGGCTACGAGCAGTACTTC. Translation gives CAWSGGYEQYF.

The chain is built from TRBV30 and TRBJ1-1; a possible D gene is TRBD1 (5 bases). This CDR3 has 12 residues. CDR1 and CDR2 (germline): GTSNPN, SVGIG (reference sequence). Deletions cut 2 bases from V and 4 bases from J, with 8 bases between. CDR3 nucleotide sequence: TGTGCCTGGAGTACAGGTATCACTGAAGCTTTCTTT. Its protein product is CAWSTGITEAFF.

The chain couples TRBV5-1 to TRBJ2-7; a possible D gene is TRBD2 (5 bases). The V end was cut by 6 bases, the J end by 0 bases, with 16 bases between. The CDR3 has 15 residues. The V gene's germline CDR1 is SGHRS and CDR2 YFSETQ. Written as DNA, the CDR3 is TGCGCCAGCACCCCTACCGGGGATGGCTCCTACGAGCAGTACTTC. It encodes CASTPTGDGSYEQYF.

This sequence joins TRBV7-2 and TRBJ2-7; 14 bases line up with TRBD2. CDR3 length: 15 amino acids. Trimming cost V 2 bases and J 6 bases; bases outside gene matches: 3. Germline loops: CDR1 SGHTA, CDR2 FQGNSA. The CDR3 protein is CASSLMGLAGVEQYF. Here the CDR3 DNA reads TGTGCCAGCAGCTTAATGGGACTAGCGGGGGTCGAGCAGTACTTC.

This chain links TRBV12-5 with TRBJ2-3, with 9 bases that match TRBD2. The V gene end was trimmed by 4 bases and the J gene end by 1 base; junction bases not matched to a gene: 6. CDR3 size: 16 residues. Germline-derived CDR1 and CDR2 are LGHNT and FRNRAP. CDR3 sequence reads: CASGSNSGGGTDTQYF. CDR3 nucleotides: TGTGCTAGTGGTTCAAATAGCGGGGGAGGCACAGATACGCAGTATTTT.